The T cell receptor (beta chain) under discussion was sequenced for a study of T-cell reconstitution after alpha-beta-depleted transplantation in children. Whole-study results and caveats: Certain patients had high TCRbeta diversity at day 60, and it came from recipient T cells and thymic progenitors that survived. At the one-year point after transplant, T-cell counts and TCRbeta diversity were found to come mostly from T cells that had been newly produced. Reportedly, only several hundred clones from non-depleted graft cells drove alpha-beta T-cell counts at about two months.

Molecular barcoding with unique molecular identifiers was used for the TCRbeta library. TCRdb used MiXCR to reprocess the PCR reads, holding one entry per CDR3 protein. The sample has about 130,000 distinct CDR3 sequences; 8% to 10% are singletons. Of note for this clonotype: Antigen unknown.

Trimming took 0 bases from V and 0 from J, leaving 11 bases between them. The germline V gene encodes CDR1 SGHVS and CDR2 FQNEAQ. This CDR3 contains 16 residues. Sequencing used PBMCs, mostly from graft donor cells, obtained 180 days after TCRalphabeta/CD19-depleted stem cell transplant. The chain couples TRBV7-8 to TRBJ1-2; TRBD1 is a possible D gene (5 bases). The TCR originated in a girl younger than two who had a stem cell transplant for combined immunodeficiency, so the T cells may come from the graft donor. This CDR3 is CASSLAFGTTNYGYTF. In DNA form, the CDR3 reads TGTGCCAGCAGCTTAGCGTTCGGGACGACTAACTATGGCTACACCTTC.